The 5 T cell receptor beta chains below all came from one sample that was sequenced in a study of cytomegalovirus exposure and HLA in healthy donors. PCR was performed using 60 Vbeta and 13 Jbeta primers. Clones were sequenced by immunoSEQ multiplex PCR, and TCRdb holds only the in-frame ones, with some missing. The data show about 220,000 clones, with over 70% seen just once and under 0.85% held by the top ten. Sequenced sample: PBMCs. These receptors all stem from a boy aged 2 to 10 in good health and CMV-seronegative.

This clone was counted a single time. The chain employs TRBV7-2 and TRBJ1-1; 10 bases fit TRBD1. The CDR3 covers 17 residues. The V gene's germline CDR1 is SGHTA and CDR2 FQGNSA. After removal of 5 bases from V and 0 bases from J, the junction contained 9 bases not matched to a gene. The CDR3 region has the DNA TGTGCCAGCAGCCCGGGACAGGGGATGGTAATGAACACTGAAGCTTTCTTT. Translated: CASSPGQGMVMNTEAFF.

The chain is built from TRBV29-1 and TRBJ2-1; 9 positions match TRBD1. This CDR3 region has 15 residues. Germline CDR1 and CDR2: SQVTM and ANQGSEA. Trimming cost V 4 bases and J 9 bases; bases outside gene matches: 13. The CDR3: CSVGFGTGIESEQFF. In DNA form, the CDR3 reads TGCAGCGTTGGATTCGGGACAGGGATTGAAAGTGAGCAGTTCTTC.

This clone occurred a few times. The V and J genes are TRBV27 and TRBJ1-1; D call uncertain. V was pared by 2 bases and J by 1 base, with 5 bases between. The CDR3 totals 13 residues. CDR1 and CDR2 from the germline V gene are MNHEY and SMNVEV (reference sequence). The CDR3 reads CASSLRWNTEAFF. The CDR3 DNA reads as TGTGCCAGCAGTTTACGTTGGAACACTGAAGCTTTCTTT.

The chain combines TRBV4-1 with TRBJ2-3; D is unresolved. V was shortened by 2 bases and J by 1 base, with 4 bases between the two germline ends. The CDR3 contains 13 residues. Germline values: CDR1 MGHRA, CDR2 YSYEKL. The CDR3 loop is CASSQTGTDTQYF. In DNA, the CDR3 is TGCGCCAGCAGCCAAACGGGCACAGATACGCAGTATTTT.

This clone was found a few times. The chain is built from TRBV6-1 and TRBJ2-3; D gene ambiguous. The germline V gene encodes CDR1 MNHNS and CDR2 SASEGT. The CDR3 has 14 amino acids. Trimming took off 5 bases at V and 2 bases at J, with 11 bases between the two ends. The CDR3 protein is CASSTKQHTDTQYF. CDR3 nucleotide sequence: TGTGCCAGCAGTACTAAGCAGCACACAGATACGCAGTATTTT.